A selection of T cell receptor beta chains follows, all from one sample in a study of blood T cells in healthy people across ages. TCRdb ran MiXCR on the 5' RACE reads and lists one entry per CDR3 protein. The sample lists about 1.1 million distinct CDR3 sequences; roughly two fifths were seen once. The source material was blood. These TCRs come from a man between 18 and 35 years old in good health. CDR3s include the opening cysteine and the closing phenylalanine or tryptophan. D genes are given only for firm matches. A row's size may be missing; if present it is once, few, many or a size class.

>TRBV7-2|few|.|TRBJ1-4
TGTGCCAGCAGCGTATCACAGGGACGGTATGAAAAACTGTTTTTT
CASSVSQGRYEKLFF
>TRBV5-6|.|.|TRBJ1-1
TGTGCCAGCAGCCACGGACAGCGACGGGGCGGTGAAGCTTTCTTT
CASSHGQRRGGEAFF
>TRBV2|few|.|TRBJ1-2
TGTGCCAGCAGTGACAGGGGCCCCAACTATGGCTACACCTTC
CASSDRGPNYGYTF
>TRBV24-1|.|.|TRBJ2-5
TGTGCCACCAGTGCCGGGACGTACAATGAGCAGTACTTC
CATSAGTYNEQYF
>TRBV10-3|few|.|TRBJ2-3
TGTGCCATCAGTGATAGACGGGATATCACAGATACGCAGTATTTT
CAISDRRDITDTQYF
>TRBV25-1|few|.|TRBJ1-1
TGTGCCAGCAATAGGGGGGAGCAAGCTTTCTTT
CASNRGEQAFF
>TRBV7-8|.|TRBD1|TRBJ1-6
TGTGCCAGCAGCGTAACAGGGGAGAGTTCACCCCTCCACTTT
CASSVTGESSPLHF
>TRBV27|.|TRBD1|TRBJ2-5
TGTGCCAGCAGTTTCATGGGACAGGGCGATGGAGGGACCCAGTACTTC
CASSFMGQGDGGTQYF
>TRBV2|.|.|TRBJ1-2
TGTGCCAGCAGAATATCCCAGGGTCCCAACTATGGCTACACCTTC
CASRISQGPNYGYTF
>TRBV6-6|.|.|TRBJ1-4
TGTGCCAGCAGTTACGCCCAAGATGAAAAACCGTTTTTT
CASSYAQDEKPFF
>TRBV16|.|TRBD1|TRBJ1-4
TGTGCCAGCAGCCCTGGGACAGGCGTAGCGGCTAATGAAAAACTGTTTTTT
CASSPGTGVAANEKLFF
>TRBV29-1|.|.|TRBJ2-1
TGCAGCGTTGGAAGGACACATTACAATGAGCAGTTCTTC
CSVGRTHYNEQFF
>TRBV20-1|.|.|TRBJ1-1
TGCAGTGCTAGATCGGCGAACACTGAAGCTTTCTTT
CSARSANTEAFF
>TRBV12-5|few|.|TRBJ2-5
TGTGCTAGTGTAGCCAGTGCTACGGAGACCCAGTACTTC
CASVASATETQYF
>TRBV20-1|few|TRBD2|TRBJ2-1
TGCAGTGCTAGAGAGGGGACTAGCGGGGGAGATGAGCAGTTCTTC
CSAREGTSGGDEQFF
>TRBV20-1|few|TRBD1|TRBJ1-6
TGCAGTGCTAGAGATCCGACAGGGGCGGGTTCACCCCTCCACTTT
CSARDPTGAGSPLHF
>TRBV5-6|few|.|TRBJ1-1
TGTGCCAGCAGCTTGGCCCCTGGCAGGGTAAACACTGAAGCTTTCTTT
CASSLAPGRVNTEAFF
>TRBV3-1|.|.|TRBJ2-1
TGTGCCAGCAGCCTCCCTCTCGGAGGGGGTGTTGAGACCCAGTTCTTC
CASSLPLGGGVETQFF
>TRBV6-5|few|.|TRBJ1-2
TGTGCCAGCAGTGAAACTCAGGGTATCGTCTATGGCTACACCTTC
CASSETQGIVYGYTF
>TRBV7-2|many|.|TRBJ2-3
TGTGCCAGCAGCTTAGACTATTCAGATACGCAGTATTTT
CASSLDYSDTQYF
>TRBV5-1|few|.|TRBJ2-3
TGCGCCAGCAGCCAACCGGCGGGTAGCACAGATACGCAGTATTTT
CASSQPAGSTDTQYF
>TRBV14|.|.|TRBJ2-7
TGTGCCAGCAGCCAAGCTTATGGCACGATGAGCTCCTACGAGCAGTACTTC
CASSQAYGTMSSYEQYF
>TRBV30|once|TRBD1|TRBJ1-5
TGTGCCTGGAGTGGGACAGGCCTTCAGCCCCAGCATTTT
CAWSGTGLQPQHF
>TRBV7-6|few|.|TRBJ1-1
TGTGCCAGCAGCTTATTCGGGGGGCCTTCGGGCACTGAAGCTTTCTTT
CASSLFGGPSGTEAFF
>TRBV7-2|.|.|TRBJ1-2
TGTGCCAGCAGCCCGGTGGGGTGGAGTAACTATGGCTACACCTTC
CASSPVGWSNYGYTF
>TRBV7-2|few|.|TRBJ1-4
TGTGCCAGCAGCCCTGCCGGGGCGCGGGAAAAACTGTTTTTT
CASSPAGAREKLFF
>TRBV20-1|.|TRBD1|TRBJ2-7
TGCAGTGCTAGGCCCGGGACAGGGACCTACGAGCAGTACTTC
CSARPGTGTYEQYF
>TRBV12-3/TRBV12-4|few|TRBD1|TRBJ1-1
TGTGCCAGCAGTCCAGGGACAGGGGGCGGTACTGAAGCTTTCTTT
CASSPGTGGGTEAFF
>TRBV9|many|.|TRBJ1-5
TGTGCCAGCAGCGTAGATGGGGCGAATCAGCCCCAGCATTTT
CASSVDGANQPQHF
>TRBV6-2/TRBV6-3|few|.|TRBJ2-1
TGTGCCACCACTTCCCAGGGGTTTGAGCAGTTCTTC
CATTSQGFEQFF
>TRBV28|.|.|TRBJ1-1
TGTGCCAGCAGTCCGTACAGGGCCACCGGCGTACCCACTGAAGCTTTCTTT
CASSPYRATGVPTEAFF
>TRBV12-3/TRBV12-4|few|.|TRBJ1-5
TGTGCCAGCAGTTTAAGGAGCTTTCAGCCCCAGCATTTT
CASSLRSFQPQHF
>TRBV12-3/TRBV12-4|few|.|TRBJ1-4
TGTGCCAGCACCCCGGATCGGTACTCCCGGGCTAATGAAAAACTGTTTTTT
CASTPDRYSRANEKLFF
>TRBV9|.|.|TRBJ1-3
TGTGCCAGCAGCTCCTACCGTGGTTCTGGAAACACCATATATTTT
CASSSYRGSGNTIYF
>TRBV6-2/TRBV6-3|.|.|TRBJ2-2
TGTGCCAGCTCAAAGGGGCTCTCTTACACCGGGGAGCTGTTTTTT
CASSKGLSYTGELFF
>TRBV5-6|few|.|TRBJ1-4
TGTGCCAGCAGCTTGAGGGTGGAAAAACTGTTTTTT
CASSLRVEKLFF
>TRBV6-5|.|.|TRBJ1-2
TGTGCCAGCAAAACAGGGACACCATCTAACTATGGCTACACCTTC
CASKTGTPSNYGYTF
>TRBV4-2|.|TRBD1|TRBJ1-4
TGTGCCAGCAGCCAGGTGTACGGGACAGGGACTAATGAAAAACTGTTTTTT
CASSQVYGTGTNEKLFF
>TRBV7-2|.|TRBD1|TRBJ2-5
TGTGCCAGCAGCTGGCGACAGGGGCAACAAGAGACCCAGTACTTC
CASSWRQGQQETQYF
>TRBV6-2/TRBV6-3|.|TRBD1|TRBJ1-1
TGTGCCAGCAGGTCTACAGGGGATGCGCGGGGAACTGAAGCTTTCTTT
CASRSTGDARGTEAFF
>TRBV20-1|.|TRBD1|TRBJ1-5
TGCAGTGCTAGAGTAGGCGGGGGACAGAGGAATCAGCCCCAGCATTTT
CSARVGGGQRNQPQHF
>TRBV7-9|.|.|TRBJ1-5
TGTGCCAGCAGCGTACAGGGTGTCCAGCCCCAGCATTTT
CASSVQGVQPQHF
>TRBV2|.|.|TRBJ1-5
TGTGCCAGCAGTGAGGGAGGGCCGTATTATAGCAATCAGCCCCAGCATTTT
CASSEGGPYYSNQPQHF
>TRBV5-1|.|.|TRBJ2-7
TGCGCCAGCAGCCCGGGCCAGATACACCACGAGCAGTACTTC
CASSPGQIHHEQYF
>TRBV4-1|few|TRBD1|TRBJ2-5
TGCGCCAGCAGCCAAGATCCGGCAGGGGGAAAAGAGACCCAGTACTTC
CASSQDPAGGKETQYF